Sequencing of this TCR beta chain was carried out in a study of blood T cell repertoires in COVID-19 (dated by TCRdb to between 2020 and 2021). Looking at the study overall: Samples from collaborators originated in the United States, Italy and Spain and spanned both the acute and convalescent phases of COVID-19. The prospective study material was composed of cDNA or gDNA derived from T cells, B-cell-depleted T cells, or PBMCs. Subjects who had been exposed to COVID-19, were actively infected with it, or had recovered from it provided the deeply sampled blood TCRbeta repertoires that made up the dataset. The repertoires were made available in a free public database intended to serve as a resource for research on the immune response to SARS-CoV-2. The samples were drawn from the first 160 participants of the ongoing ImmuneRACE study and from about 1,200 subjects provided by 6 global collaborators. Nearly every sample came with metadata listing a de-identified subject ID, COVID-19 status, age in years and sex. Where available, HLA class I and class II types were obtained from metadata supplied by the sample provider rather than from assay-based typing.

TCRbeta CDR3 regions were amplified from genomic DNA by means of the immunoSEQ Assay, a bias-controlled multiplex PCR. Under the source paper's analysis protocol: The number of nucleated cells in each sample was estimated from the amplification of reference gene primers within the assay. Sequence reads were collapsed and filtered to measure the absolute abundance of every unique TCRbeta CDR3 rearrangement. For each sample, productive Simpson clonality was calculated by taking the square root of Simpson's diversity index across productive rearrangements. Entries here come from immuneACCESS through TCRdb and include only in-frame sequences with V and J called. Some clones fail to appear in such tables; in the studies checked, an unresolved V gene covers under half of the shortfall, and the cause of the remainder is unknown. Clone size and V and J calls were adopted from that table, with D and trimming inferred from the DNA. The sample table contains tens of thousands of clones; only one count was recorded for 65% to 85% of them. The ten largest clones capture roughly 23% of the sample.

The paper's findings and limits, for the study overall: Clinical and demographic metadata were provided uncurated, with the amount varying by source and participant.

Notes on this clone: Its cognate antigen has yet to be identified. No quality values exist for individual bases; no much larger clone is one base distant.

Whole blood was collected in K2EDTA tubes by collaborating institutions according to the institutions' own protocols. For TCRbeta analysis, collaborators shipped samples as frozen whole blood, isolated PBMCs, or DNA extracted from either of those sample types. V and J lose 6 bases and 9 bases, and a span of 30 bases separates them. Reading from cysteine to phenylalanine, the CDR3 counts 19 amino acids. Only the CDR3 DNA is retained, 57 bases long and in frame from the first base. Per the germline V gene (reference sequence), MNHNY is the CDR1 and SVGAGI is the CDR2. The sequenced sample consisted of peripheral blood. The sequence is built from TRBV6-6 and TRBJ1-6; confidence is insufficient to name the D gene. This sequence originates from an elderly man with active or convalescent COVID-19. In nucleotides, the sequence is TGTGCCAGCAGCTCGCAATATCTGTCCGGACTCCACCGTAGTTCACCCCTCCACTTT. Translated, it reads CASSSQYLSGLHRSSPLHF.